This T cell receptor (beta chain) was sequenced during a study of neurological immune-mediated disorders. General study findings and limits: TCR-beta repertoires seemed private in all groups, with no expanded CDR3 amino acid sequences shared.

This clonotype was detected only a few times. Its antigen remains unidentified. A read error may explain this, as a much larger clone is one base away. By 5'RACE with 10-nucleotide random UMIs, the cDNA was made. Sequencing runs each yielded over 200 million TCR-beta sequences from 15-18 subjects. TCRdb recomputed calls from the 5' RACE reads with MiXCR, one row per CDR3 protein. The data hold approximately 100,000 distinct CDR3 sequences, with approximately 4% observed a single time. Germline values: CDR1 ENHRY, CDR2 SYGVKD. CDR3 length equals 15 residues. The unsorted libraries originated from 2 million PBMCs that had been stored at -80 C.

The sequencing sample was made of PBMCs. V usage is TRBV10-3 and J usage is TRBJ2-5; D may match TRBD1 or TRBD2 (5 bases each). The receptor was derived from a woman in her forties or fifties with multiple sclerosis. The CDR3 is CVISEGRGHRETQYF. CDR3 nucleotides: TGTGTCATCAGTGAAGGCCGGGGCCACCGGGAGACCCAGTACTTC.